The T cell receptor beta chain described here comes from a study of blood T cells in healthy people across ages. This clonotype was counted at least ten times. The use of a sample-barcoded 5' primer and a J-beta primer mix characterized a second PCR of roughly 6 to 11 cycles. TCRdb reanalysed the 5' RACE reads using MiXCR and keeps one entry per CDR3 protein. The sample lists 800,000 to 950,000 distinct CDR3 sequences; roughly 35% were seen once. Total RNA amounts of at least 5 micrograms were extracted per sample. Material for sequencing was blood. The receptor's source is a man younger than 35 in good health.

The CDR3 spells CASSLPSADNEQFF. The CDR3 nucleotides are TGCGCCAGCAGCTTGCCCTCTGCGGACAATGAGCAGTTCTTC. V and J are TRBV5-1 and TRBJ2-1; D is undetermined. This CDR3 has 14 amino acids. Germline loops: CDR1 SGHRS, CDR2 YFSETQ. Trimming stripped 1 base from V and 5 bases from J, with 10 bases between.